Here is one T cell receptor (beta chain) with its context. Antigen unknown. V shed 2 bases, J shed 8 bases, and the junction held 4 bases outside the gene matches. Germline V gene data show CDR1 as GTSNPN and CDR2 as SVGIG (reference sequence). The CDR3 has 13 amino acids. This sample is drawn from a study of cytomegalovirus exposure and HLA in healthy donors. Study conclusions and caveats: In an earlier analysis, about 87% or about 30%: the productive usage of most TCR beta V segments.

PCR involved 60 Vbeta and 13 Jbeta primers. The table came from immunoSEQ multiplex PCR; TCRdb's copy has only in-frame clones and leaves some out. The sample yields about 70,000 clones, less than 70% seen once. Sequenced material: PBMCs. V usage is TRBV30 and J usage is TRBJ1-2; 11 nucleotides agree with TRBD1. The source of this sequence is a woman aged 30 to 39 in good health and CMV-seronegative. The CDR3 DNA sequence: TGTGCCTGGAGTCTGGGACAGGGGGACGGCTACACCTTC. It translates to CAWSLGQGDGYTF.